Below, 12 T cell receptor beta chains from the same sample are listed, as sequenced in a study of CD8+ T cells in alopecia areata. Sequencing templates came from extracted RNA that was reverse transcribed into cDNA. The data were produced by immunoSEQ multiplex PCR, yet TCRdb's version contains in-frame clones alone and is incomplete. Of around 200,000 clones detected, roughly 53% appear once; the ten largest clones hold 9.5% to 14%. Treatment reported: oral pan-JAK inhibitor, 5-10 mg twice daily. Source: CD8+ T cells sorted from blood, taken at week 24, from a patient treated with tofacitinib. These receptors all come from a human donor with alopecia areata.

The V call is TRBV5-1, the J call TRBJ2-3, with D maybe TRBD2 (6 bases). Trimming took 1 base from V and 2 from J, leaving 11 bases between them. The CDR3 is made up of 15 amino acids. Per germline, CDR1 SGHRS and CDR2 YFSETQ. The CDR3 region is CASSLRGSFTDTQYF. CDR3 sequence (DNA): TGCGCCAGCAGCTTGCGGGGGAGCTTCACAGATACGCAGTATTTT.

The chain joins TRBV4-3 to TRBJ2-1, with D unresolved. V was clipped by 0 bases and J by 7 bases, with 10 bases between them. Per germline, CDR1 LGHNA and CDR2 YSLEER. The CDR3 is 14 residues long. In DNA, the CDR3 is TGCGCCAGCAGCCAAGATCGGACCCAAAATGAGCAGTTCTTC. Amino acid sequence: CASSQDRTQNEQFF.

This chain links TRBV13 with TRBJ2-5; 7 bases are a match to TRBD2. Trimming at V came to 2 bases and at J to 5 bases, leaving 20 bases not matched to a gene. In germline, CDR1 is PRHDT, CDR2 FYEKMQ (reference sequence). CDR3 length: 19 amino acids. The CDR3 region is CASSLNSERGRIHGETQYF. The CDR3 nucleotides are TGTGCCAGCAGCTTAAATTCCGAGCGGGGACGTATCCATGGGGAGACCCAGTACTTC.

This clone has just one count. The rearrangement joins TRBV6-5 to TRBJ1-5, with 7 bases identical to TRBD1. Germline lookup yields CDR1 MNHEY and CDR2 SVGAGI. After removal of 6 bases from V and 6 bases from J, the junction contained 11 bases not matched to a gene. The CDR3 totals 15 residues. CDR3 in amino acids: CASSQGDPLSQPQHF. The CDR3 bases are TGTGCCAGCAGCCAGGGGGATCCCCTCAGTCAGCCCCAGCATTTT.

The rearrangement uses TRBV29-1 and TRBJ2-7; D uncertain. The CDR3 runs to 11 residues. The germline gives CDR1 SQVTM, CDR2 ANQGSEA. Trimming removed 7 bases from V and 0 bases from J, with 7 bases in between. The CDR3 coding sequence is TGCAGCGCGGATGACTCCTACGAGCAGTACTTC. Translating gives CSADDSYEQYF.

V and J are TRBV2 and TRBJ2-1; D tentatively reads TRBD1 or TRBD2 (5 bases each). CDR3 length equals 19 residues. With 2 bases removed from V and 0 bases from J, the gap between germline ends came to 20 bases. Germline values: CDR1 SNHLY, CDR2 FYNNEI. CDR3 nucleotide sequence: TGTGCCAGCAGTGAACGGGACGGGGACCCCAGGAGCTCCTACAATGAGCAGTTCTTC. Translated: CASSERDGDPRSSYNEQFF.

The sample holds a few counts of this clone. The chain is built from TRBV14 and TRBJ2-1; 7 bases map to TRBD1. Germline CDR1 and CDR2: SGHDN and FVKESK. The CDR3 loop spans 14 amino acids. V lost 6 bases to trimming and J lost 6 bases; unmatched junction nucleotides: 8. CDR3 DNA sequence: TGTGCCAGCAGTATAGGGACAGTTTTCAATGAGCAGTTCTTC. It codes for CASSIGTVFNEQFF.

The chain joins TRBV30 to TRBJ1-1, with D unclear. The CDR3 extends over 13 amino acids. V shed 2 bases and J shed 5 bases, with 12 bases lying between them. Germline V lookup: CDR1 GTSNPN, CDR2 SVGIG (reference sequence). The CDR3 DNA is TGTGCCTGGAGTATGAGGGATGGTACTGAAGCTTTCTTT. This sequence encodes CAWSMRDGTEAFF.

The chain joins TRBV9 to TRBJ1-4; tentative D call: TRBD1 (5 bases). From germline, CDR1 is SGDLS and CDR2 YYNGEE. The V end was cut by 4 bases, the J end by 8 bases, with 18 bases between. The CDR3 covers 15 residues. The DNA of the CDR3 is TGTGCCAGCAGCTTTCAGGCGGGGACGGGGGAAAAACTGTTTTTT. Its translation: CASSFQAGTGEKLFF.

This chain joins TRBV4-1 and TRBJ2-7, with TRBD2 identical over 11 bases. With V trimmed by 5 bases and J by 6 bases, 9 bases remained unmatched. The length of the CDR3 is 15 residues. Germline CDR1 MGHRA, CDR2 YSYEKL. CDR3 loop: CASSSLAGGPSEQYF. CDR3 bases: TGCGCCAGCAGCTCTCTAGCGGGGGGTCCTTCCGAGCAGTACTTC.

This clone was seen a few times. The CDR3 reads CASSQGPNTGELFF. The CDR3 DNA sequence: TGCGCCAGCAGCCAAGGGCCGAACACCGGGGAGCTGTTTTTT. The chain joins TRBV4-3 to TRBJ2-2; D is ambiguous. Trimming took 1 base from V and 0 from J, leaving 3 bases between them. Germline loops: CDR1 LGHNA, CDR2 YSLEER. The CDR3 consists of 14 residues.

The V and J genes are TRBV7-2 and TRBJ2-3, with 11 bases aligning to TRBD2. The CDR3 is 14 residues long. The J segment lost 4 bases and the V segment lost 7 bases, leaving 4 bases of the junction unmatched. Looked up from germline, CDR1 is SGHTA and CDR2 is FQGNSA. The CDR3 reads CASTIAGGADTQYF. The DNA of the CDR3 is TGTGCCAGCACCATAGCGGGGGGGGCAGATACGCAGTATTTT. The entire variable domain, with the rest obtained from reference TRBV7-2 and TRBJ2-3, is as follows: GAGVSQSPSNKVTEKGKDVELRCDPISGHTALYWYRQSLGQGLEFLIYFQGNSAPDKSGLPSDRFSAERTGGSVSTLTIQRTQQEDSAVYLCASTIAGGADTQYFGPGTRLTVL.